The clone carrying this T cell receptor (beta chain) turned up a few times. Antigen unknown. The record originates from a study of human T cells and chemical hapten exposure. Overall study context: Subjects had 2% DPC placed on roughly 2 cm by roughly 2 cm of upper inner arm skin for sensitization. Study observations and caveats: TCRs exceeding 1 in 1000 frequency stayed unchanged with DPC sensitization.

Time point reported: patch test 1, 2 weeks after DPC sensitization. Treatment meaning: therapeutic diphenylcyclopropenone sensitization with weekly scalp DPC. Germline CDR1 and CDR2: SGHDN and FVKESK. The CDR3 extends over 20 amino acids. V lost 0 bases, J lost 1 base, and 12 bases stayed unmatched. TCRdb independently ran MiXCR on the RACE reads; one entry per CDR3 protein. This table has around 160,000 distinct CDR3 sequences, about 14% appearing once. This TCR was sampled from a woman in her thirties with alopecia areata. Some clones in this sample may be carry-over from other donors' samples. The chain uses TRBV14 and TRBJ2-6, with 7 bases identical to TRBD1. The sample consisted of whole blood, taken in connection with sensitization to the hapten diphenylcyclopropenone (DPC). Written as DNA, the CDR3 is TGTGCCAGCAGCCAAGAATGGCGATCCAGACAGGGTTCTGGGGCCAACGTCCTGACTTTC. Protein sequence: CASSQEWRSRQGSGANVLTF.